Each of the 18 T cell receptor beta chains below was sequenced from the same sample in a study of blood T cell repertoires in COVID-19. Assay: immunoSEQ multiplex PCR; the TCRdb copy retains only in-frame clones and omits some. This sample has 40,000 or so clones, with around 80% found just once. The sample taken for sequencing was peripheral blood. The receptor source for this set is a man aged 60 to 75 with COVID-19, enrolled during active disease.

The chain uses TRBV2 and TRBJ2-3, with D possibly TRBD2 on 6 matching bases. V was clipped by 4 bases and J by 0 bases, with 11 bases between them. Germline values: CDR1 SNHLY, CDR2 FYNNEI. The CDR3 has 15 residues. CDR3 DNA: TGTGCCAGCAGTGGCGGGGCCACTAGCACAGATACGCAGTATTTT. Amino acid sequence: CASSGGATSTDTQYF.

The rearrangement joins TRBV11-2 to TRBJ1-6, with D unclear. V was cut by 1 base and J by 3 bases, with 4 bases left in between. Germline CDR1 SGHAT, CDR2 FQNNGV. This CDR3 is built from 14 residues. Here the CDR3 reads CASSLGSYNSPLHF. The CDR3 bases are TGTGCCAGCAGCTTAGGCAGCTATAATTCACCCCTCCACTTT.

V is TRBV7-9 and J is TRBJ1-5; D unclear. The germline gives CDR1 SEHNR, CDR2 FQNEAQ (reference sequence). This CDR3 is built from 14 residues. V shed 0 bases and J shed 5 bases, with 8 bases lying between them. CDR3 region: CASSLAGDHQPQHF. CDR3 nucleotide sequence: TGTGCCAGCAGCTTAGCGGGCGATCATCAGCCCCAGCATTTT. Filled out from reference TRBV7-9 and TRBJ1-5, the complete variable domain reads DTGVSQNPRHKITKRGQNVTFRCDPISEHNRLYWYRQTLGQGPEFLTYFQNEAQLEKSRLLSDRFSAERPKGSFSTLEIQRTEQGDSAMYLCASSLAGDHQPQHFGDGTRLSIL.

The chain carries TRBV5-4 and TRBJ1-6; no definite D call. The V gene lost 2 bases and the J gene lost 9 bases, with 9 bases spanning the gap. Germline V CDR1 and CDR2: SGHNT, YYREEE (reference sequence). This CDR3 region has 13 residues. The CDR3 region is CASSLDTPSPLHF. DNA of the CDR3: TGTGCCAGCAGCTTAGACACTCCTTCACCCCTCCACTTT.

The CDR3 nucleotides are TGTGCCAGCAGTTTCCCGGGACAGAGATACGAGCAGTACTTC. It codes for CASSFPGQRYEQYF. This sequence joins TRBV28 and TRBJ2-7; 7 bases are shared with TRBD1. V was pared by 3 bases and J by 4 bases, with 6 bases of the junction left unmatched. The length of the CDR3 is 14 residues. Germline V gene sequence: CDR1 MDHEN, CDR2 SYDVKM.

This clone was seen only once. The V gene is TRBV5-1, the J gene TRBJ1-1; D is unresolved. Germline CDR1 SGHRS, CDR2 YFSETQ. The CDR3 is 12 residues long. Trimming left V 2 bases short and J 1 base short, with 3 bases between. The CDR3 bases are TGCGCCAGCAGCTTCGGGAACACTGAAGCTTTCTTT. Amino acids: CASSFGNTEAFF.

This sequence joins TRBV9 and TRBJ1-4; 7 nucleotides agree with TRBD1. In germline, CDR1 is SGDLS, CDR2 YYNGEE. The CDR3 contains 15 residues. With 3 bases clipped from V and 1 base from J, the junction kept 3 bases outside the gene matches. CDR3: CASSGRQGTNEKLFF. The CDR3 DNA sequence: TGTGCCAGCAGCGGCCGACAGGGAACTAATGAAAAACTGTTTTTT.

The V and J genes are TRBV7-2 and TRBJ1-1; 7 bases fit TRBD1. V lost 5 bases and J lost 0; bases outside the gene matches: 6. CDR1 is SGHTA and CDR2 is FQGNSA in the germline V gene. The CDR3 runs 15 residues. The CDR3 is CASSLYGTVNTEAFF. The CDR3 coding sequence is TGTGCCAGCAGCCTCTACGGGACAGTGAACACTGAAGCTTTCTTT. Full variable domain (missing parts from reference TRBV7-2 and TRBJ1-1): GAGVSQSPSNKVTEKGKDVELRCDPISGHTALYWYRQSLGQGLEFLIYFQGNSAPDKSGLPSDRFSAERTGGSVSTLTIQRTQQEDSAVYLCASSLYGTVNTEAFFGQGTRLTVV.

The chain recombines TRBV10-1 with TRBJ1-1; 10 bases map to TRBD1. This CDR3 spans 13 amino acids. V was clipped by 6 bases and J by 3 bases; unmatched bases: 1. CDR1 WNHNN and CDR2 SYGVQD come from the germline V gene (reference sequence). CDR3 DNA: TGCGCCAGCAGAGGACAGGGGGACACTGAAGCTTTCTTT. Protein product: CASRGQGDTEAFF.

The table lists this clone with a count of one. This chain uses TRBV5-4 with TRBJ1-2, with D maybe TRBD1 (6 bases). V was trimmed by 3 bases and J by 7 bases, leaving 16 bases between them. Germline V gene data show CDR1 as SGHNT and CDR2 as YYREEE (reference sequence). The CDR3 contains 14 residues. The CDR3 reads CASSSTGLPAGYTF. The CDR3 bases are TGTGCCAGCAGCTCCACAGGGCTACCGGCTGGCTACACCTTC.

This clone was recorded only once. The chain joins TRBV5-4 to TRBJ1-1, with TRBD1 identical over 7 bases. The CDR3 runs to 12 residues. After removal of 4 bases from V and 6 bases from J, the junction contained 3 bases not matched to a gene. CDR1 is SGHNT, CDR2 YYREEE, per germline (reference sequence). The CDR3 DNA is TGTGCCAGCAGCGGGGGACAGCCTGAAGCTTTCTTT. Protein: CASSGGQPEAFF.

The V gene is TRBV9, the J gene TRBJ2-1; 9 bases map to TRBD1. CDR3 length: 14 amino acids. Germline trimming cut 4 bases from V and 9 bases from J; bases unmatched to any gene: 8. From germline, CDR1 is SGDLS and CDR2 YYNGEE. The CDR3 sequence: CASSIRDREAEQFF. CDR3 coding DNA: TGTGCCAGCAGCATCCGGGACAGGGAGGCTGAGCAGTTCTTC.

The table lists this clone with a count of one. Different DNA sequences within this sample yield the same CDR3. The chain employs TRBV21-1 and TRBJ2-7; no DNA check was done on the table's D call, TRBD2. TRBV21-1 is a pseudogene segment. The CDR3 is 20 amino acids. CDR3 nucleotides: TGTGCCAGCAGCAAAGGACTAGCGGGAGGCCCACGAGCGGGCTCCTACGAGCAGTACTTC. Amino acid sequence: CASSKGLAGGPRAGSYEQYF.

The rearrangement joins TRBV18 to TRBJ2-2; D gene uncertain. Germline V gives CDR1 KGHSH, CDR2 LQKENI. The CDR3 is made up of 14 amino acids. V lost 4 bases and J lost 4, with 10 bases in between. As DNA, the CDR3 is TGTGCCAGCTCACTTACATCTGGCACCGGGGAGCTGTTTTTT. It encodes CASSLTSGTGELFF.

The chain combines TRBV6-5 with TRBJ1-2, with 7 bases aligning to TRBD1. Germline assignment: CDR1 MNHEY and CDR2 SVGAGI. J lost 2 bases, V lost 0 bases, and 0 bases had no gene match. The CDR3 covers 14 residues. CDR3 sequence reads: CASSYSTGNYGYTF. The DNA of the CDR3 is TGTGCCAGCAGTTACTCGACAGGGAACTATGGCTACACCTTC.

The chain has TRBV27 and TRBJ1-1; possibly TRBD1 for D (6 bases). Germline values: CDR1 MNHEY, CDR2 SMNVEV (reference sequence). CDR3 length: 14 amino acids. V was shortened by 5 bases and J by 5 bases, with 15 bases between the two germline ends. Here the CDR3 DNA reads TGTGCCAGCAGTGCGACAGGTAGTGGGACTGAAGCTTTCTTT. Encoded protein: CASSATGSGTEAFF.

This clone came up once. The V call is TRBV6-6, the J call TRBJ2-7, with TRBD2 identical over 9 bases. The CDR3 length is 14 residues. Trimming cost V 6 bases and J 3 bases; bases outside gene matches: 6. Germline V gives CDR1 MNHNY, CDR2 SVGAGI (reference sequence). CDR3 region: CASSRLADIYEQYF. The CDR3 bases are TGTGCCAGCAGCCGACTAGCGGATATCTACGAGCAGTACTTC.

V and J are TRBV3-1 (or the pseudogene TRBV3-2) and TRBJ1-2, with 8 bases matching TRBD1. CDR1 and CDR2 (germline): LGHDT, YNNKEL (reference sequence). This CDR3 comprises 17 residues. The V segment lost 1 base and the J segment 4 bases; nucleotides outside the gene matches: 11. The CDR3, as DNA: TGTGCCAGCAGCCAAGCGGGGGGATCTACAGGGGGCTATGGCTACACCTTC. Encoded protein: CASSQAGGSTGGYGYTF.